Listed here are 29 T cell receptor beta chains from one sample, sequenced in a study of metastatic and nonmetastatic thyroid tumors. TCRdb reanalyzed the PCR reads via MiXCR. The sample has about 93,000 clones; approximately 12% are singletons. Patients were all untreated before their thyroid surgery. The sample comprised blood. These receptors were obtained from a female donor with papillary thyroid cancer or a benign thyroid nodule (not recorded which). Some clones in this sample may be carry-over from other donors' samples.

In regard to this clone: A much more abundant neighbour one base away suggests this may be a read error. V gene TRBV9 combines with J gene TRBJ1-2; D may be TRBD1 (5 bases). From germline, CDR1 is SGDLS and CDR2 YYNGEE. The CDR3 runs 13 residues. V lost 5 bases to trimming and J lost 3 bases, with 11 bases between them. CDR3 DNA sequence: TGTGCCAGCAGGGGGGTGGCCTACTATGGCTACACCTTC. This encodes CASRGVAYYGYTF.

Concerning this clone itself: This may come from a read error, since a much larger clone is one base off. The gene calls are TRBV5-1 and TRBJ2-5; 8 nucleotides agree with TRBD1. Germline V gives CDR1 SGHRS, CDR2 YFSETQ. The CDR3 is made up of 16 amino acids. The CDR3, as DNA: TGCGCCAGCATCTTGGGACCGACAGGGGTACAAGAGACCCAGTACTTC. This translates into CASILGPTGVQETQYF.

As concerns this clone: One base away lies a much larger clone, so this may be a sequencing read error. The CDR3: CASSVEGSSYNEKFF. The CDR3 bases are TGTGCCAGCAGCGTAGAGGGGAGCTCCTACAATGAGAAGTTCTTC. This chain connects TRBV9 to TRBJ2-1; D may be TRBD1 or TRBD2 (5 bases each). CDR1 and CDR2 (germline): SGDLS, YYNGEE. The CDR3 totals 15 residues.

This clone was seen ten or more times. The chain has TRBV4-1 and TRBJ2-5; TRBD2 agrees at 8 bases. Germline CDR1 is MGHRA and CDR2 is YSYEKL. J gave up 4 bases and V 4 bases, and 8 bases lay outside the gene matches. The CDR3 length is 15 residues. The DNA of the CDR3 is TGCGCCAGCAGCCTAGAGGCGCTAGCGGGAGAGACCCAGTACTTC. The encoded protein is CASSLEALAGETQYF.

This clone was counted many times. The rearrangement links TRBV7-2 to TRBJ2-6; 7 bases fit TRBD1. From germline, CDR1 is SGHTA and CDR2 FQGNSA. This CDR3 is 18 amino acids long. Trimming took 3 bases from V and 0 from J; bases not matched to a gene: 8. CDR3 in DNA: TGTGCCAGCAGCTTCCGGGACAGCCTCATCTCTGGGGCCAACGTCCTGACTTTC. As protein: CASSFRDSLISGANVLTF.

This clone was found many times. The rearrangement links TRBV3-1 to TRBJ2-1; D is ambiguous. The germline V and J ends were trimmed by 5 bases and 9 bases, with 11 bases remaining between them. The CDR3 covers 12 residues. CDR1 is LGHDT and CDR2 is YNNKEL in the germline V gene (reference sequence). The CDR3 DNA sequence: TGTGCCAGCAGCTCCCCCGAGAGTGAGCAGTTCTTC. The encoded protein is CASSSPESEQFF.

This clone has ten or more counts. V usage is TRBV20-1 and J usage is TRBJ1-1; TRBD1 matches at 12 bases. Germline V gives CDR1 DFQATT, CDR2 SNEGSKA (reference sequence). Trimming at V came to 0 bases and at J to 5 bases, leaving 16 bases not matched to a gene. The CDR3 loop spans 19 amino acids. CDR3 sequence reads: CSARENSGTGGITRTEAFF. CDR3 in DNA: TGCAGTGCTAGAGAAAATTCCGGGACAGGGGGCATAACGCGAACTGAAGCTTTCTTT.

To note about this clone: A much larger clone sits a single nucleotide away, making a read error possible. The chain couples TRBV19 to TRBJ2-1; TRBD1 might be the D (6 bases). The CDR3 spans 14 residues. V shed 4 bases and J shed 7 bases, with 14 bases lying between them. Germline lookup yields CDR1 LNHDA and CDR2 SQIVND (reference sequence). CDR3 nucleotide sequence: TGTGCCAGTAGTAAGGGGGTAGGGCCTAATGAGCAGTTCTTC. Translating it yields CASSKGVGPNEQFF.

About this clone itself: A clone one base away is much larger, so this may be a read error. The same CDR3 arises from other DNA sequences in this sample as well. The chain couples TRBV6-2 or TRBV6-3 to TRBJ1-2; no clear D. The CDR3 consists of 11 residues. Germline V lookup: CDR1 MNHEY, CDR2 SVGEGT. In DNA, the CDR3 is TGTGCCAGCTGGGGTAACTATGGATACACCTTC. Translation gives CASWGNYGYTF.

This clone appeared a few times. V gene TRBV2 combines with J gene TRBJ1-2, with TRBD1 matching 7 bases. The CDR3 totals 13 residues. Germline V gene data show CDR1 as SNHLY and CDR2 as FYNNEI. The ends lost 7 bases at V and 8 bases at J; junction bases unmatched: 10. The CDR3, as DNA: TGTGCCAGCACAGAACAGGGGTCTGGAGGCTACACCTTC. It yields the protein CASTEQGSGGYTF. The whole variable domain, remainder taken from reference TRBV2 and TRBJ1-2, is EPEVTQTPSHQVTQMGQEVILRCVPISNHLYFYWYRQILGQKVEFLVSFYNNEISEKSEIFDDQFSVERPDGSNFTLKIRSTKLEDSAMYFCASTEQGSGGYTFGSGTRLTVV.

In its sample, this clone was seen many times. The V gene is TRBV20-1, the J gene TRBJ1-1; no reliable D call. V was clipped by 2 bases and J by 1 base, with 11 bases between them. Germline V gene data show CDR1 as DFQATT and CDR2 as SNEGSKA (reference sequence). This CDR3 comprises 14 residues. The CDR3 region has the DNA TGCAGTGCTAGATTGCACACAAAGAACACTGAAGCTTTCTTT. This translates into CSARLHTKNTEAFF.

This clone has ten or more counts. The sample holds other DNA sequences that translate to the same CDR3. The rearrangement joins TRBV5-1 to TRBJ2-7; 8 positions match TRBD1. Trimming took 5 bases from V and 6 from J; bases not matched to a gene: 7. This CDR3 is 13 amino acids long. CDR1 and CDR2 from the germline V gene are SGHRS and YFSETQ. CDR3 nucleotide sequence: TGCGCCAGCAGTTCTACGGGACAGGTCGAGCAGTACTTC. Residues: CASSSTGQVEQYF.

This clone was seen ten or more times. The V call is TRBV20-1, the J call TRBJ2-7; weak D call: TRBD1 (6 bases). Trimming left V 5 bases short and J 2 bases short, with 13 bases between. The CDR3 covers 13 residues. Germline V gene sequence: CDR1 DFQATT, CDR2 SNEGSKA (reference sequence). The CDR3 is CSAQPGDPYEQYF. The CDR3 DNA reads TGCAGTGCTCAGCCAGGGGACCCCTACGAGCAGTACTTC.

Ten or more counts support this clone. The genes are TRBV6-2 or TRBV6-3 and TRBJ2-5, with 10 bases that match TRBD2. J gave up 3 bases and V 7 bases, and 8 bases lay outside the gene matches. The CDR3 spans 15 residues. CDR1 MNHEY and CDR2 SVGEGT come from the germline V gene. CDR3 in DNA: TGTGCCAGCACCTTAGCGGGAGGCCCTGAAGAGACCCAGTACTTC. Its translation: CASTLAGGPEETQYF.

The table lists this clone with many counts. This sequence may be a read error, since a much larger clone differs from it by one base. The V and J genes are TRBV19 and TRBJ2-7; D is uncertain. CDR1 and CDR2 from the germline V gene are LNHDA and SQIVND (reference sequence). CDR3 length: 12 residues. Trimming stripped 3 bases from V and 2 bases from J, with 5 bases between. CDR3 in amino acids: CASSMGTYEQYF. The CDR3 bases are TGTGCCAGTAGTATGGGCACCTACGAGCAGTACTTC.

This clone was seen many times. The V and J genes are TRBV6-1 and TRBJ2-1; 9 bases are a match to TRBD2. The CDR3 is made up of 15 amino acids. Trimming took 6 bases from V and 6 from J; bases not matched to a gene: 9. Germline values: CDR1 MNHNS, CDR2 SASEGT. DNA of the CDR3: TGTGCCAGCAGCAGTATAGCGGGAGTGGCCAATGAGCAGTTCTTC. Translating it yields CASSSIAGVANEQFF.

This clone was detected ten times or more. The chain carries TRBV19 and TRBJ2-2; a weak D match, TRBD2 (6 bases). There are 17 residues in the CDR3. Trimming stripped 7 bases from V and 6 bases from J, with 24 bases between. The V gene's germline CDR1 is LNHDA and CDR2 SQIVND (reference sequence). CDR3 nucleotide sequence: TGTGCCAGTACTCAACGTACAGGAGGGCGTTGGTCCGGGGAGCTGTTTTTT. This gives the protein CASTQRTGGRWSGELFF. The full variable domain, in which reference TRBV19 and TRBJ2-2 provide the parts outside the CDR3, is DGGITQSPKYLFRKEGQNVTLSCEQNLNHDAMYWYRQDPGQGLRLIYYSQIVNDFQKGDIAEGYSVSREKKESFPLTVTSAQKNPTAFYLCASTQRTGGRWSGELFFGEGSRLTVL.

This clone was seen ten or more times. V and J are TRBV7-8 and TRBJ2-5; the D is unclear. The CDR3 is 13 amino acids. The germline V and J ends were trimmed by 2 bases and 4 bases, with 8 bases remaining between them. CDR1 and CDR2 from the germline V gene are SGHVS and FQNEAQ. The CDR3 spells CASSLRSGETQYF. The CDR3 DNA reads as TGTGCCAGCAGCTTAAGGTCGGGAGAGACCCAGTACTTC.

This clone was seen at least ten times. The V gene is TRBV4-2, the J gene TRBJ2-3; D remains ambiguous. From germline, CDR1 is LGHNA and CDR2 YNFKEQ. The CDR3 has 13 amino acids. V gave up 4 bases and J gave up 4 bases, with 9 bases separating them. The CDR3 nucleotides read TGTGCCAGCAGCCGCAGACTCGCAGATACGCAGTATTTT. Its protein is CASSRRLADTQYF.

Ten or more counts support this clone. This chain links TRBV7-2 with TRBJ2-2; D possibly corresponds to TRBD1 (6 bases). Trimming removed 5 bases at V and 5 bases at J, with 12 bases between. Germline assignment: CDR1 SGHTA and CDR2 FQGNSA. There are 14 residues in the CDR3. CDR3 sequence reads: CASSRGGWTGELFF. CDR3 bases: TGTGCCAGCAGCCGAGGGGGATGGACCGGGGAGCTGTTTTTT.

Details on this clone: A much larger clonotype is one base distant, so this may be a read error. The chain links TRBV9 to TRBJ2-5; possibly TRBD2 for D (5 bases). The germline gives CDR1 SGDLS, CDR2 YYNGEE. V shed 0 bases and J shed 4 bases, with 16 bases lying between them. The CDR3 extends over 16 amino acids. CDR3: CASSVGSQRMAETQYF. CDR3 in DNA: TGTGCCAGCAGCGTAGGATCACAGCGGATGGCAGAGACCCAGTACTTC.

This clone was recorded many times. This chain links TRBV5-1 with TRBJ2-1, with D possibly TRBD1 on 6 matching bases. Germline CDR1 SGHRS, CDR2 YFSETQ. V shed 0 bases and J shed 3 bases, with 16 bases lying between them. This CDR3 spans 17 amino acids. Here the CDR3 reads CASSLGLGQGLYNEQFF. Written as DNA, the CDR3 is TGCGCCAGCAGCTTGGGGCTCGGGCAGGGGCTCTACAATGAGCAGTTCTTC.

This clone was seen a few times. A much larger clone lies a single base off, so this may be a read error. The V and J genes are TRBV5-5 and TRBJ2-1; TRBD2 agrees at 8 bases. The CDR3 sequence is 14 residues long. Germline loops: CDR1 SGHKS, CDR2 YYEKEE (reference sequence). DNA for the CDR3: TGTGCCAGCAGCCATCCGAGCGGGAGTTTTGAGCAGTCCTTC. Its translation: CASSHPSGSFEQSF.

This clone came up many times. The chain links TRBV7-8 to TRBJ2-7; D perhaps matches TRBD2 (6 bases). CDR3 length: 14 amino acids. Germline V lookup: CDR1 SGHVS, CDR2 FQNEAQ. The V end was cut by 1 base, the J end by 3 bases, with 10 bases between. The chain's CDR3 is CASSLEGGSYEQYF. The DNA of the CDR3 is TGTGCCAGCAGCTTAGAAGGAGGGAGCTACGAGCAGTACTTC.

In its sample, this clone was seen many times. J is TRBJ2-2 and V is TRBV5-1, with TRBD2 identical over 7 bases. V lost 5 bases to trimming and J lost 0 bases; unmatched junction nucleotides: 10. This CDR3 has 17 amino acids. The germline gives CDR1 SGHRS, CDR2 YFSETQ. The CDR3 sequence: CASSSGVLAANTGELFF. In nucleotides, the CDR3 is TGCGCCAGCAGTTCGGGGGTGCTAGCGGCGAACACCGGGGAGCTGTTTTTT.

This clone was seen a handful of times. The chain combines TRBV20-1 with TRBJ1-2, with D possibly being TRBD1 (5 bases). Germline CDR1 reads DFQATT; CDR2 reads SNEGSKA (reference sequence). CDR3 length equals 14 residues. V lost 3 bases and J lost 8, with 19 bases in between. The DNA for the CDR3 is TGCAGTGCTAGGCTCCGGTGGGGGGAGGAGGGCTACACCTTC. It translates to CSARLRWGEEGYTF.

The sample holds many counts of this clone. DNA for the CDR3: TGCAGTGCTGAGGGACAGGGGTCCTACGAGCAGTACTTC. Its protein is CSAEGQGSYEQYF. The V gene is TRBV20-1, the J gene TRBJ2-7, with TRBD1 identical over 10 bases. This CDR3 comprises 13 residues. Trimming took 5 bases from V and 1 from J; bases not matched to a gene: 2. CDR1 is DFQATT, CDR2 SNEGSKA, per germline (reference sequence).

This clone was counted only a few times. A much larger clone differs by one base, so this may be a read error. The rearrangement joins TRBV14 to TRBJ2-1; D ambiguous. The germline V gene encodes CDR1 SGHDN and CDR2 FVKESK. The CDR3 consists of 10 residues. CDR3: CAGSHIEQFF. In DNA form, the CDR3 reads TGTGCCGGCAGCCATATTGAGCAGTTCTTC.

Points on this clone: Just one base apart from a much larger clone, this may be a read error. The CDR3 region is CASSFGLATNNEQLF. The DNA for the CDR3 is TGTGCCAGCAGCTTCGGACTAGCGACCAACAATGAGCAGCTCTTC. The chain combines TRBV11-2 with TRBJ2-1; 9 bases align to TRBD2. Germline assignment: CDR1 SGHAT and CDR2 FQNNGV. The CDR3 has 15 residues.